A single sample is the source of the 14 T cell receptor beta chains below, sequenced in a study of cytomegalovirus exposure and HLA in healthy donors. Researchers ran the PCR with 60 Vbeta and 13 Jbeta primers. Sequenced by immunoSEQ multiplex PCR; TCRdb stores in-frame clones only, minus some. The sample has about 140,000 clones; 70% to 85% are singletons. The sample was PBMCs. Source of these receptors: a woman in her thirties or forties in good health and CMV-seronegative.

The chain carries TRBV2 and TRBJ2-7; D remains unclear. V lost 2 bases, J lost 7 bases, and 9 bases lay in between. The germline V gene encodes CDR1 SNHLY and CDR2 FYNNEI. The CDR3 has 12 residues. CDR3 sequence reads: CASSEMSAEQYF. The CDR3 nucleotides are TGTGCCAGCAGTGAAATGTCAGCGGAGCAGTACTTC.

The genes are TRBV28 and TRBJ2-7; TRBD2 aligns across 13 bases. Germline values: CDR1 MDHEN, CDR2 SYDVKM. The CDR3 spans 19 residues. The ends lost 3 bases at V and 6 bases at J; junction bases unmatched: 17. CDR3 amino acids: CASSLSLRVAGLAGFEQYF. In DNA form, the CDR3 reads TGTGCCAGCAGTTTGTCTCTTAGAGTTGCGGGACTAGCGGGATTCGAGCAGTACTTC. Full variable domain (missing parts from reference TRBV28 and TRBJ2-7): DVKVTQSSRYLVKRTGEKVFLECVQDMDHENMFWYRQDPGLGLRLIYFSYDVKMKEKGDIPEGYSVSREKKERFSLILESASTNQTSMYLCASSLSLRVAGLAGFEQYFGPGTRLTVT.

This clone has more than one count but fewer than ten. CDR3 residues: CASSLSRFEQYF. The CDR3 bases are TGTGCCAGCAGCTTATCTAGGTTCGAGCAGTACTTC. The V call is TRBV7-3, the J call TRBJ2-7; no clear D. The germline gives CDR1 SGHTA, CDR2 FQGTGA. The V and J ends lost 2 bases and 6 bases respectively, with 8 bases between them. The CDR3 contains 12 residues.

On this clone: In the same sample, other DNA sequences code for this CDR3. V and J are TRBV7-9 and TRBJ1-1; a weak D match, TRBD1 (5 bases). Trimming took off 1 base at V and 6 bases at J, with 15 bases between the two ends. The CDR3 loop spans 15 amino acids. Germline V lookup: CDR1 SEHNR, CDR2 FQNEAQ (reference sequence). The CDR3 DNA follows: TGTGCCAGCAGCTTAGGGGACGTGGGAGGACCTGAAGCTTTCTTT. Translating it yields CASSLGDVGGPEAFF.

The chain carries TRBV7-6 and TRBJ2-5, with 10 bases matching TRBD2. Germline CDR1 is SGHVS and CDR2 is FNYEAQ. With 5 bases clipped from V and 2 bases from J, the junction kept 8 bases outside the gene matches. The CDR3 runs to 16 residues. The CDR3 coding sequence is TGTGCCAGCAGCCCCAGACTAGCGGGCGGACAAGAGACCCAGTACTTC. The encoded protein is CASSPRLAGGQETQYF. The full variable domain, rest sourced from reference TRBV7-6 and TRBJ2-5, is GAGVSQSPRYKVTKRGQDVALRCDPISGHVSLYWYRQALGQGPEFLTYFNYEAQQDKSGLPNDRFSAERPEGSISTLTIQRTEQRDSAMYRCASSPRLAGGQETQYFGPGTRLLVL.

The chain joins TRBV18 to TRBJ2-1; D is undetermined. Per the germline V gene, CDR1 is KGHSH and CDR2 is LQKENI. Trimming left V 2 bases short and J 3 bases short, with 11 bases between. CDR3 length: 15 amino acids. CDR3 DNA sequence: TGTGCCAGCTCACCAAGCGTGGCAGACTACAATGAGCAGTTCTTC. Residues: CASSPSVADYNEQFF.

The V call is TRBV5-4, the J call TRBJ1-6, with TRBD1 as a possible D gene (5 bases). The CDR3 has 14 residues. V was clipped by 2 bases and J by 11 bases, with 14 bases between them. Germline V CDR1 and CDR2: SGHNT, YYREEE (reference sequence). CDR3 residues: CASSFGVGGTPLHF. The CDR3 DNA reads as TGTGCCAGCAGCTTCGGTGTCGGGGGAACACCCCTCCACTTT.

About this clone: An end of the junction does not agree with germline; a read error may underlie this. The chain couples TRBV4-1 to TRBJ2-7, with 8 bases identical to TRBD1. The germline gives CDR1 MGHRA, CDR2 YSYEKL. CDR3 length equals 15 residues. CDR3 region: CASSQEGQVYYGQYF. The CDR3 coding sequence is TGCGCCAGCAGCCAGGAGGGACAGGTGTACTACGGGCAGTACTTC.

The chain recombines TRBV28 with TRBJ2-2; 10 bases are a match to TRBD1. V lost 6 bases to trimming and J lost 1 base; unmatched junction nucleotides: 8. The length of the CDR3 is 17 residues. Germline lookup yields CDR1 MDHEN and CDR2 SYDVKM. CDR3 amino acids: CASSYPDRGQNTGELFF. CDR3 coding DNA: TGTGCCAGCAGCTATCCCGACAGGGGGCAGAACACCGGGGAGCTGTTTTTT.

The chain recombines TRBV2 with TRBJ2-1; D might be TRBD1 (6 bases). V was clipped by 6 bases and J by 4 bases, with 10 bases between them. Germline V gene sequence: CDR1 SNHLY, CDR2 FYNNEI. This CDR3 has 13 residues. CDR3 bases: TGTGCCAGCAGAGGGGACATTTACAATGAGCAGTTCTTC. It translates to CASRGDIYNEQFF.

The chain carries TRBV6-5 and TRBJ2-2, with 7 bases fitting TRBD2. With 7 bases clipped from V and 4 bases from J, the junction kept 6 bases outside the gene matches. CDR3 length: 14 amino acids. Germline V gene data show CDR1 as MNHEY and CDR2 as SVGAGI. This chain's CDR3 is CASTVVAGTGELFF. The DNA of the CDR3 is TGTGCCAGCACGGTGGTAGCGGGCACCGGGGAGCTGTTTTTT.

V usage is TRBV6-5 and J usage is TRBJ2-3, with 12 bases identical to TRBD2. The CDR3 length is 15 residues. Trimming took 10 bases from V and 5 from J; bases not matched to a gene: 10. The germline gives CDR1 MNHEY, CDR2 SVGAGI. CDR3 in DNA: TGTGCCACTGAGGCTAGCGGGAGGGCCCAAGATACGCAGTATTTT. Translation gives CATEASGRAQDTQYF.

The chain recombines TRBV28 with TRBJ1-1; D unclear. The CDR3 loop spans 13 amino acids. Trimming cost V 3 bases and J 1 base, with 6 bases left between them. From germline, CDR1 is MDHEN and CDR2 SYDVKM. The CDR3 loop is CASSFPQNTEAFF. CDR3 coding DNA: TGTGCCAGCAGTTTCCCACAGAACACTGAAGCTTTCTTT.

This chain joins TRBV7-2 and TRBJ2-2; unclear D gene. This CDR3 has 16 residues. With 1 base removed from V and 2 bases from J, the gap between germline ends came to 11 bases. In germline, CDR1 is SGHTA, CDR2 FQGNSA. CDR3 DNA: TGTGCCAGCAGCTTAGTAGCTGTGCTCAACACCGGGGAGCTGTTTTTT. As protein: CASSLVAVLNTGELFF. The whole variable domain, filled in from reference TRBV7-2 and TRBJ2-2, reads GAGVSQSPSNKVTEKGKDVELRCDPISGHTALYWYRQSLGQGLEFLIYFQGNSAPDKSGLPSDRFSAERTGGSVSTLTIQRTQQEDSAVYLCASSLVAVLNTGELFFGEGSRLTVL.